This TCR beta chain derives from a study of beta chain features in type 1 diabetes. Study-wide context: The examined sorted cells totaled 107,917,701 across samples.

A single heparinised blood sample, averaging roughly 100 mL, was obtained per donor. Investigators reverse transcribed all isolated RNA, so they sequenced expressed TCRB transcripts. Libraries were prepared by immunoSEQ multiplex PCR; TCRdb keeps only in-frame clonotypes and omits some of them. In the table there are about 45,000 clones, under 65% of which are singletons. The germline gives CDR1 SGHDT, CDR2 YYEEEE. This CDR3 has 12 amino acids. Deletions cut 1 base from V and 9 bases from J, with 11 bases between. The chain has TRBV5-6 and TRBJ2-7; tentative D call: TRBD2 (6 bases). The origin of this receptor is a woman in her late teens or twenties in good health. The sequencing input was Tregs from blood. CDR3 loop: CASSLYAGPQYF. Here the CDR3 DNA reads TGTGCCAGCAGCTTGTACGCGGGACCGCAGTACTTC.